Sequencing of this TCR beta chain was carried out in a study of T cell responses to AZD1222 COVID-19 vaccine. Generated by immunoSEQ multiplex PCR, the TCRdb table keeps only in-frame clones and is missing some. The sample lists roughly 140,000 clones; about 92% were seen once. The V end was cut by 4 bases, the J end by 5 bases, with 14 bases between. CDR3 length: 14 residues. CDR1 MNHEY and CDR2 SVGEGT come from the germline V gene. The clonotype was recovered from an adult who received the AZD1222 COVID-19 vaccine. This chain uses TRBV6-2 or TRBV6-3 with TRBJ2-5; D might be TRBD2 (6 bases). Sequences were derived from peripheral blood, sampled 28 days after the second AZD1222 dose. DNA of the CDR3: TGTGCCAGCAGTTCGGGAGTTGGCGAGGAGACCCAGTACTTC. Its translation is CASSSGVGEETQYF.